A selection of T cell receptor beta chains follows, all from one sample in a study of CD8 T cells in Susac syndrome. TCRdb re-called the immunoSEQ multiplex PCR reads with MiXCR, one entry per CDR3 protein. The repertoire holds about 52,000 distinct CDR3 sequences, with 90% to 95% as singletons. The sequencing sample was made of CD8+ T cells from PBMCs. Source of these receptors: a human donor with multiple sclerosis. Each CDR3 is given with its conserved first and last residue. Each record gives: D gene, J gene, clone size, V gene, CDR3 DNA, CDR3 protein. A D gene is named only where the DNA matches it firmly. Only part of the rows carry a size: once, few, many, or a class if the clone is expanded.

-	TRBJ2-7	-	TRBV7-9	TGTGCCAGCAGCGGGGACCGTCCGAACGAGCAGTACTTC	CASSGDRPNEQYF
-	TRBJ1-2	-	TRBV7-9	TGTGCCAGCAGTCTCGGGACAAACTATGGCTACACCTTC	CASSLGTNYGYTF
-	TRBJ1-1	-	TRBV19	TGTGCCAGTAGTATAGTCTGGGGGAGTAAGCGCGGTGAAGCTTTCTTT	CASSIVWGSKRGEAFF
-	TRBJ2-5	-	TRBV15	TGTGCCACCAGTTTGCGGGGCCAAGAGACCCAGTACTTC	CATSLRGQETQYF
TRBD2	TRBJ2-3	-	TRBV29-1	TGCAGCGTTGACGGGGGGGTGCTCCCAGATACGCAGTATTTT	CSVDGGVLPDTQYF
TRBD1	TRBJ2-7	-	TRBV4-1	TGCGCCAGCAGCCAAGGGGTCCGGGACAGGAGTGGGGAGCAGTACTTC	CASSQGVRDRSGEQYF
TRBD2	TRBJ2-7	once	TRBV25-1	TGTGCCAGCAGTGAAACGGGGGGTGACGAGCAGTACTTC	CASSETGGDEQYF
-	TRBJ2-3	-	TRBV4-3	TGCGCCAGCAGCCAAGATGGGGGGCCCACAGATACGCAGTATTTT	CASSQDGGPTDTQYF
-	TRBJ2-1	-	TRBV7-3	TGTGCCAGCAGCTTACTCCCGGGTTCGGGCTCCTACAATGAGCAGTTCTTC	CASSLLPGSGSYNEQFF
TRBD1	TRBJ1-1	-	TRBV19	TGTGCCAGTAGTGGGACAGGGGCGACTGAAGCTTTCTTT	CASSGTGATEAFF
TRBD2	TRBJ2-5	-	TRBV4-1	TGCGCCAGCAGCCACCCCAAGACTAGCGGGGCGGAGACCCAGTACTTC	CASSHPKTSGAETQYF
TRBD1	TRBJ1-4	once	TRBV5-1	TGCGCCAGCAGCCTGGAGGGGGACAGGCTTAATGAAAAACTGTTTTTT	CASSLEGDRLNEKLFF
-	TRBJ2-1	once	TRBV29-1	TGCAGCGTTGTAGGGGTCAATGAGCAGTTCTTC	CSVVGVNEQFF
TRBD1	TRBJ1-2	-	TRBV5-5	TGTGCCAGCAGCCGCGGACAGGGAGTCTATGGCTACACCTTC	CASSRGQGVYGYTF
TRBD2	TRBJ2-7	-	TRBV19	TGTGCCAGTAGTATATTGGGGACTAGCAACGAGCAGTACTTC	CASSILGTSNEQYF
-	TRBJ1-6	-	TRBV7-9	TGTGCCAGCAGCTTAGAAAGATCACCCCTCCACTTT	CASSLERSPLHF
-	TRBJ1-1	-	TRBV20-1	TGCAGTGCTAGGAACAGGCCGGTAGGCACTGAAGCTTTCTTT	CSARNRPVGTEAFF
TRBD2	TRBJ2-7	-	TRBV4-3	TGCGCCAGCAGCCAAGCGACTAGCGGGAGCCACGAGCAGTACTTC	CASSQATSGSHEQYF
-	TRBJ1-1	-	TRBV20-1	TGCAGTGCCCAGGCACTATATAACACTGAAGCTTTCTTT	CSAQALYNTEAFF
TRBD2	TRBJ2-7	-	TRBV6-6	TGTGCTACCAGCGGGGACCATTCCTACGAGCAGTACTTC	CATSGDHSYEQYF
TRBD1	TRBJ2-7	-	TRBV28	TGTGCCAGCAGTCATCGGGACAGCGACTCCTACGAGCAGTACTTC	CASSHRDSDSYEQYF
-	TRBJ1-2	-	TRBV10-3	TGTGCCATCAGTGAAGCCGGACGATATGGCTACACCTTC	CAISEAGRYGYTF
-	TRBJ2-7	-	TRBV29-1	TGCAGCGTCGGCCTTTTCTATTTGGGGGCTAATCAATACGAGCAGTACTTC	CSVGLFYLGANQYEQYF
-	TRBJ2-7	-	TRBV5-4	TGTGCCAGCAGCTTAGGGGAATACGAGCAGTACTTC	CASSLGEYEQYF
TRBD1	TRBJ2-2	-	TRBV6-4	TGTGCCAGCAGTGGGGACAGTAACACCGGGGAGCTGTTTTTT	CASSGDSNTGELFF
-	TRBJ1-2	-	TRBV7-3	TGTGCCAGCAGCTCCTCCCCAGGGTTCTATGGCTACACCTTC	CASSSSPGFYGYTF
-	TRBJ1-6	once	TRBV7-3	TGTGCCAGCAGCCCAAAGGAGAATTCACCCCTCCACTTT	CASSPKENSPLHF
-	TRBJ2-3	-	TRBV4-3	TGCGCCAGCAGCCAATTAATTTCACAGGCTAGCACAGATACGCAGTATTTT	CASSQLISQASTDTQYF
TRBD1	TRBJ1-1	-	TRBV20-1	TGCAGTGCTAATCCTTGGGACAGGGAGGACACTGAAGCTTTCTTT	CSANPWDREDTEAFF
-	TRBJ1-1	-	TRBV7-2	TGTGCCAGCAGCTTAAATTCACTATTTGAAGCTTTCTTT	CASSLNSLFEAFF
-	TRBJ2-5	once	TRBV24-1	TGTGCCACCAGTGATTGGACAGAAGAGACCCAGTACTTC	CATSDWTEETQYF
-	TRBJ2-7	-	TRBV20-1	TGCAGTGCTAGAGATCTAGAGGGTCGAGAGCAGTACTTC	CSARDLEGREQYF
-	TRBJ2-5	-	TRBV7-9	TGTGCCAGCAGCTCGACAGCATCCGAAGAGACCCAGTACTTC	CASSSTASEETQYF
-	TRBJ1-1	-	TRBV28	TGTGCCAGCAGTCTCCGTGGGGGGGTGGGCTCTGAAGCTTTCTTT	CASSLRGGVGSEAFF
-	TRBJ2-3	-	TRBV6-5	TGTGCCAGCAGTTACTTCCCTGCAGATACGCAGTATTTT	CASSYFPADTQYF
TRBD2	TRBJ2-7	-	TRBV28	TGTGCCAGCAGTTTCCCCAGCGGGGGGCCTTCCTACGAGCAGTACTTC	CASSFPSGGPSYEQYF
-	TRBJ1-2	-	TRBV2	TGTGCCACCAGGCTAGTGGGTGGCTACACCTTC	CATRLVGGYTF
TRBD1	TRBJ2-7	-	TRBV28	TGTGCCAGCCTGGGCGACAGGGCCTACGAGCAGTACTTC	CASLGDRAYEQYF
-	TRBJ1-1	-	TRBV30	TGTGCCTTAAATACCGGCACCGAAGCTTTCTTT	CALNTGTEAFF
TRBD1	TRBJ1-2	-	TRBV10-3	TGTGCCATCAGACTGGGACAGGGCCTTCGTTCAGATGGCTACACCTTC	CAIRLGQGLRSDGYTF
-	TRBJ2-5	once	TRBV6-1	TGTGCCAGCAGTGACGACAGAGAAGCAGAGACCCAGTACTTC	CASSDDREAETQYF
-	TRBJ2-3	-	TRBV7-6	TGTGCCAGCAGCATCCGGGGAGAAGATACGCAGTATTTT	CASSIRGEDTQYF
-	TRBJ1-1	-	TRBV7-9	TGTGCCAGCGTTAGGATTAACACTGAAGCTTTCTTT	CASVRINTEAFF
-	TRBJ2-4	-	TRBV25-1	TGTGCCAGTCGCCGGGACGTGGTTCAGTACTTC	CASRRDVVQYF
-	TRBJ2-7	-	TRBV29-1	TGCAGCGTTGTTTCAGGGTCCTACGAGCAGTACTTC	CSVVSGSYEQYF
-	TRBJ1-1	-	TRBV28	TGTGCCAGCAGTTTATACGGTGGCACTGAAGCTTTCTTT	CASSLYGGTEAFF
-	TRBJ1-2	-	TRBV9	TGTGCCAGCAGCGTAGAAGGAGGGGATGGGAACTATGGCTACACCTTC	CASSVEGGDGNYGYTF
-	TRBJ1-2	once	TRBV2	TGTGCCTATAAGGGAGGGGGCTATGGCTACACCTTC	CAYKGGGYGYTF
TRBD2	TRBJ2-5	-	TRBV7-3	TGTGCCAGCAGCTTAGCGGGGGGGAACGCTGAGACCCAGTACTTC	CASSLAGGNAETQYF
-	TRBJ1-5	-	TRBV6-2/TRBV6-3	TGTGCCAGCAGCTACCCTCAGCCCCAGCATTTT	CASSYPQPQHF
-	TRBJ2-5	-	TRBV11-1	TGTGCCAGCAGCTTACGTAGGGAGACCCAGTACTTC	CASSLRRETQYF
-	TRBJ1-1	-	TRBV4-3	TGCGCCAGCAGCCAAGTAGGGACGGGCGACACTGAAGCTTTCTTT	CASSQVGTGDTEAFF
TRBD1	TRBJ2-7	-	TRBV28	TGTGCCAGCACTCTAGACAGGGAGAGTTTGGTGGAGCAGTACTTC	CASTLDRESLVEQYF
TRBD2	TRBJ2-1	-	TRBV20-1	TGCAGTGCTAGAGATCACGTCCGGCGGGGGGCGTACAATGAGCAGTTCTTC	CSARDHVRRGAYNEQFF
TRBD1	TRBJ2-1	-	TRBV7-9	TGTGCCAGCAGTCCTAGGACAGGGTTCTCCTACAATGAGCAGTTCTTC	CASSPRTGFSYNEQFF